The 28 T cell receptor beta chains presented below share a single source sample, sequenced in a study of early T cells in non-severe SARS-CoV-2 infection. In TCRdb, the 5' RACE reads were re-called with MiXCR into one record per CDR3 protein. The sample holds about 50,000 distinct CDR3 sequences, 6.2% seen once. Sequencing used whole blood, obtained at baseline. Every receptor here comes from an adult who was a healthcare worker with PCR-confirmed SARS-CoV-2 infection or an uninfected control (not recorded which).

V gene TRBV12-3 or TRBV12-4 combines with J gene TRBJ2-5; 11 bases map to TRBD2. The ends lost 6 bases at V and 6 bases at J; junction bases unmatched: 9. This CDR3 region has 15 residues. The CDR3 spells CASRRLAGLRKTQYF. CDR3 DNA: TGTGCCAGCAGGCGACTAGCGGGATTGAGAAAGACCCAGTACTTC.

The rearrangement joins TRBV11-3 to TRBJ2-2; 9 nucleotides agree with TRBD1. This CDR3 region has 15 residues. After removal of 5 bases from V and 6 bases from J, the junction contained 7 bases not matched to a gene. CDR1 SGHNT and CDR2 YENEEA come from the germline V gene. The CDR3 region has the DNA TGTGCCAGCAGCGCCGGGACAGGGCGGGCCGGGGAGCTGTTTTTT. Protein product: CASSAGTGRAGELFF.

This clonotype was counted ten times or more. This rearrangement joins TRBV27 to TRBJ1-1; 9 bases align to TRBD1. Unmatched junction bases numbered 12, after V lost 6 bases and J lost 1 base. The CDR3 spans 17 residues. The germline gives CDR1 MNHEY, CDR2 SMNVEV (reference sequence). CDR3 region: CASRGWGQGSRNTEAFF. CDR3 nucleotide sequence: TGTGCCAGCAGGGGTTGGGGACAGGGATCACGGAACACTGAAGCTTTCTTT.

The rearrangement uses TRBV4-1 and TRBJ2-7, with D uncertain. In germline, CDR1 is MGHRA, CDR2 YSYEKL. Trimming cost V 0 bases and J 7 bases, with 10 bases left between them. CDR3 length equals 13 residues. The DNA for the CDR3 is TGCGCCAGCAGCCAAGAAACAGCCCTAGAGCAGTACTTC. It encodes CASSQETALEQYF.

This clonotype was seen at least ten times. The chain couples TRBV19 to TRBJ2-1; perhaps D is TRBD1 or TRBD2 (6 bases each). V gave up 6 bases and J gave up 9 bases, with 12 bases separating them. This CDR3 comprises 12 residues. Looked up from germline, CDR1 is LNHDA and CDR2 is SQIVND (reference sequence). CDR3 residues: CASSRGLLEQFF. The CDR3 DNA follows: TGTGCCAGTAGCCGGGGGCTTCTTGAGCAGTTCTTC.

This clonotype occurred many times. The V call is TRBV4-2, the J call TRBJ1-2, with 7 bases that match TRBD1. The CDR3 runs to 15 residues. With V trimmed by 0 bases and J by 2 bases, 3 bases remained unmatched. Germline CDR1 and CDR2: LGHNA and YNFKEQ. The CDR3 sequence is CASSQDDRANYGYTF. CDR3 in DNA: TGTGCCAGCAGCCAAGATGACAGGGCGAACTATGGCTACACCTTC.

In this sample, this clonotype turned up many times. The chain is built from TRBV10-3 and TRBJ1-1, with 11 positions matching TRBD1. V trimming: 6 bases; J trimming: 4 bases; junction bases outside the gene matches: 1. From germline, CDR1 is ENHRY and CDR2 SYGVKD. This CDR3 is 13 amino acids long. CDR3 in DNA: TGTGCCATCAGCGGGACAGGGGGCACTGAAGCTTTCTTT. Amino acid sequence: CAISGTGGTEAFF.

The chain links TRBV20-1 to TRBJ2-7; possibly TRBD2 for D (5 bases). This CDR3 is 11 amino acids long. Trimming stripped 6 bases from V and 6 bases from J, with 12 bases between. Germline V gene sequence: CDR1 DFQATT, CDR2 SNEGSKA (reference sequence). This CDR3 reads CSAKLVPEQYF. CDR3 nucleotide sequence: TGCAGTGCGAAACTAGTACCCGAGCAGTACTTC.

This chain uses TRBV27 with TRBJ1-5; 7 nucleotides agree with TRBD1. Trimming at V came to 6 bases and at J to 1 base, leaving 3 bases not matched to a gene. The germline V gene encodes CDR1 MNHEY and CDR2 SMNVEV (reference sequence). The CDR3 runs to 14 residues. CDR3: CASSPTGSNQPQHF. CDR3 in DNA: TGTGCCAGCAGCCCGACAGGGAGCAATCAGCCCCAGCATTTT.

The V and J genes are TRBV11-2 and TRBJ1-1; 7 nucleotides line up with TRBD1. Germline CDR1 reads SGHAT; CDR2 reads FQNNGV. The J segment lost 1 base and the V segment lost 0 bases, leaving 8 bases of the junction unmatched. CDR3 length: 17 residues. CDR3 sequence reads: CASSLEGQSRTNTEAFF. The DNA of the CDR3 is TGTGCCAGCAGCTTAGAGGGACAGAGCCGAACGAACACTGAAGCTTTCTTT. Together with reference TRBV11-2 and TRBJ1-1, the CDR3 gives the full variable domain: EAGVAQSPRYKIIEKRQSVAFWCNPISGHATLYWYQQILGQGPKLLIQFQNNGVVDDSQLPKDRFSAERLKGVDSTLKIQPAKLEDSAVYLCASSLEGQSRTNTEAFFGQGTRLTVV.

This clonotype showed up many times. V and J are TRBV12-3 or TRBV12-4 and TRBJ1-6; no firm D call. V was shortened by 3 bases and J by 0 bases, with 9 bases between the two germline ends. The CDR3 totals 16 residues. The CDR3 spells CASSFRRSSYNSPLHF. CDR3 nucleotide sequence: TGTGCCAGCAGTTTTAGGAGGAGCTCCTATAATTCACCCCTCCACTTT.

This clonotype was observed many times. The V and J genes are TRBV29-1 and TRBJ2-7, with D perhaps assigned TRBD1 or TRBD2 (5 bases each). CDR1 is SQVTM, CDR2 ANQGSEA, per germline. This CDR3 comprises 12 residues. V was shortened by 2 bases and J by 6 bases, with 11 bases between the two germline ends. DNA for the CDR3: TGCAGCGTTGAAATGCAGGGAGCCGAGCAGTACTTC. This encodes CSVEMQGAEQYF.

CDR3 coding DNA: TGTGCCAGCGGGGCCCCGCCGGGCACTGAAGCTTTCTTT. Its protein is CASGAPPGTEAFF. J is TRBJ1-1 and V is TRBV12-3 or TRBV12-4; a weak D match, TRBD1 (5 bases). V was clipped by 8 bases and J by 4 bases, with 14 bases between them. CDR3 length: 13 amino acids.

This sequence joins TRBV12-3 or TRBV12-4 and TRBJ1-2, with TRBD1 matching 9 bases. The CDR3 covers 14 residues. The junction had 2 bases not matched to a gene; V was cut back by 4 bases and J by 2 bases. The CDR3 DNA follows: TGTGCCAGCAGTTGGGACAGGGTAAACTATGGCTACACCTTC. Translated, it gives CASSWDRVNYGYTF.

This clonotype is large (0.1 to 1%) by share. Here the CDR3 reads CASSFSSEGPQETQYF. CDR3 bases: TGCGCCAGCAGCTTCTCTAGCGAGGGACCCCAAGAGACCCAGTACTTC. V gene TRBV5-1 combines with J gene TRBJ2-5; maybe TRBD2 (6 bases). Trimming cost V 2 bases and J 1 base, with 15 bases left between them. The length of the CDR3 is 16 residues. Germline CDR1 reads SGHRS; CDR2 reads YFSETQ.

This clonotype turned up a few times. This CDR3 reads CSARVPGTTWTEAFF. CDR3 bases: TGCAGTGCTAGGGTACCGGGGACCACGTGGACTGAAGCTTTCTTT. This chain links TRBV20-1 with TRBJ1-1; D might be TRBD1 (5 bases). The CDR3 extends over 15 amino acids. V was cut by 3 bases and J by 5 bases, with 19 bases left in between. Germline assignment: CDR1 DFQATT and CDR2 SNEGSKA (reference sequence).

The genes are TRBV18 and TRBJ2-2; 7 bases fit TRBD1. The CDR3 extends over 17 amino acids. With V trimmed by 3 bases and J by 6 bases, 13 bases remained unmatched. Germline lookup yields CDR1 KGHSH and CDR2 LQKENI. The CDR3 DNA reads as TGTGCCAGCTCACCCCGGCGACAGGGTGTTTCTTCCGGGGAGCTGTTTTTT. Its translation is CASSPRRQGVSSGELFF.

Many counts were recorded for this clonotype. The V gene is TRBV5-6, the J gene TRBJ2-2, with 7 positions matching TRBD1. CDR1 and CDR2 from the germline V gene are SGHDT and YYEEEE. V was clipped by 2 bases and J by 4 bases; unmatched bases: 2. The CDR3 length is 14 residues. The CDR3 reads CASSFYRGTGELFF. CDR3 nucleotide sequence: TGTGCCAGCAGCTTCTACAGGGGCACCGGGGAGCTGTTTTTT.

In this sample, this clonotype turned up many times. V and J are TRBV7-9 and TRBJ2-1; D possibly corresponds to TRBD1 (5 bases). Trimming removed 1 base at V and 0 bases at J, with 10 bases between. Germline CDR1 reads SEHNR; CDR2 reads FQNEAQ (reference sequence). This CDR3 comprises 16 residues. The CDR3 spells CASSLVPGHSYNEQFF. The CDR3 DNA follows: TGTGCCAGCAGCTTAGTCCCAGGGCACTCCTACAATGAGCAGTTCTTC.

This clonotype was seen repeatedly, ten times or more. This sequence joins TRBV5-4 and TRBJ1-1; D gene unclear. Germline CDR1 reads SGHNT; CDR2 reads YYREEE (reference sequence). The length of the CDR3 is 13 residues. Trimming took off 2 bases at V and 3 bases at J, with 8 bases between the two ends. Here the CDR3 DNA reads TGTGCCAGCAGCTTATTGCCGTACACTGAAGCTTTCTTT. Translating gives CASSLLPYTEAFF.

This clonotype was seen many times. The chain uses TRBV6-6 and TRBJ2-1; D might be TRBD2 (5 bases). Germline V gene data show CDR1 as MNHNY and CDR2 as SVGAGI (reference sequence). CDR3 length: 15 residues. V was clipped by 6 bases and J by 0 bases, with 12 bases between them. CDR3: CASSERRSSYNEQFF. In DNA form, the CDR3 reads TGTGCCAGCAGCGAGCGGAGAAGCTCCTACAATGAGCAGTTCTTC.

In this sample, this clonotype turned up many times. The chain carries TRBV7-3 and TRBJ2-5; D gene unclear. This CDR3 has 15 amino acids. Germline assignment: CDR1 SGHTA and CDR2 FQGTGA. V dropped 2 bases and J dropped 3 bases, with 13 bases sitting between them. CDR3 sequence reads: CASSLDGRREETQYF. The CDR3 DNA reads TGTGCCAGCAGCTTAGATGGGCGAAGGGAAGAGACCCAGTACTTC.

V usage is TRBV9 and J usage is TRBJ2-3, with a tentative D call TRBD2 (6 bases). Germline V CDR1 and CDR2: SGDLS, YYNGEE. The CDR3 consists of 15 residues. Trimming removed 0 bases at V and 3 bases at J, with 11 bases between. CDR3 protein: CASSVEGGRTDTQYF. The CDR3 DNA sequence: TGTGCCAGCAGCGTAGAGGGAGGAAGGACAGATACGCAGTATTTT.

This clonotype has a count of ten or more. CDR3 loop: CASSLSMGTHRDTQYF. The CDR3 coding sequence is TGTGCCAGCAGCCTCAGCATGGGTACTCACAGGGATACGCAGTATTTT. The J gene is TRBJ2-3, the V gene TRBV7-2; TRBD1 might be the D (5 bases). CDR3 length: 16 residues. Germline V gene lookup returns CDR1 SGHTA and CDR2 FQGNSA. V lost 5 bases and J 6 bases, leaving 21 bases between the germline ends. Looking up the rest from reference TRBV7-2 and TRBJ2-3 gives the full variable domain: GAGVSQSPSNKVTEKGKDVELRCDPISGHTALYWYRQSLGQGLEFLIYFQGNSAPDKSGLPSDRFSAERTGGSVSTLTIQRTQQEDSAVYLCASSLSMGTHRDTQYFGPGTRLTVL.

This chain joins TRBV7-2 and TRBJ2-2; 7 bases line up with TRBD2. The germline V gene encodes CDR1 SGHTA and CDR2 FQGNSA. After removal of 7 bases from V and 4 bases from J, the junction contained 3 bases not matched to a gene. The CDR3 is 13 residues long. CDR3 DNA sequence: TGTGCCAGCACCACGGGAGGCACCGGGGAGCTGTTTTTT. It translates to CASTTGGTGELFF. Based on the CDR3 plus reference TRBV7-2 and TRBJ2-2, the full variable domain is GAGVSQSPSNKVTEKGKDVELRCDPISGHTALYWYRQSLGQGLEFLIYFQGNSAPDKSGLPSDRFSAERTGGSVSTLTIQRTQQEDSAVYLCASTTGGTGELFFGEGSRLTVL.

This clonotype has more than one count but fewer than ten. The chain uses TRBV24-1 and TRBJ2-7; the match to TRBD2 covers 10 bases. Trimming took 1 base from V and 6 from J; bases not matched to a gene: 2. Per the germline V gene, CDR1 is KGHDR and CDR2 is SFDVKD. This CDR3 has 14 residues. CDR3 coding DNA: TGTGCCACCAGTGATTTACCTAGCGGGAGCGAGCAGTACTTC. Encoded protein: CATSDLPSGSEQYF.

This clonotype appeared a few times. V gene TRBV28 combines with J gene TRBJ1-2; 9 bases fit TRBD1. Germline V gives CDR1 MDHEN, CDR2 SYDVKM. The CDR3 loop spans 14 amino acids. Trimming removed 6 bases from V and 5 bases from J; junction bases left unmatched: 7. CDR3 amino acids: CASRLTGGDYGYTF. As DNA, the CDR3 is TGTGCCAGCAGACTGACAGGGGGAGATTATGGCTACACCTTC.

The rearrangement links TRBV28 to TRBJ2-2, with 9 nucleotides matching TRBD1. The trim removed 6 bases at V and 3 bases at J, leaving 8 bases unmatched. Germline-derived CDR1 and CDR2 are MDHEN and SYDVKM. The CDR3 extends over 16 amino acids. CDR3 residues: CASSGNRGRHTGELFF. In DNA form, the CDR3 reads TGTGCCAGCAGCGGCAACAGGGGGCGCCACACCGGGGAGCTGTTTTTT.